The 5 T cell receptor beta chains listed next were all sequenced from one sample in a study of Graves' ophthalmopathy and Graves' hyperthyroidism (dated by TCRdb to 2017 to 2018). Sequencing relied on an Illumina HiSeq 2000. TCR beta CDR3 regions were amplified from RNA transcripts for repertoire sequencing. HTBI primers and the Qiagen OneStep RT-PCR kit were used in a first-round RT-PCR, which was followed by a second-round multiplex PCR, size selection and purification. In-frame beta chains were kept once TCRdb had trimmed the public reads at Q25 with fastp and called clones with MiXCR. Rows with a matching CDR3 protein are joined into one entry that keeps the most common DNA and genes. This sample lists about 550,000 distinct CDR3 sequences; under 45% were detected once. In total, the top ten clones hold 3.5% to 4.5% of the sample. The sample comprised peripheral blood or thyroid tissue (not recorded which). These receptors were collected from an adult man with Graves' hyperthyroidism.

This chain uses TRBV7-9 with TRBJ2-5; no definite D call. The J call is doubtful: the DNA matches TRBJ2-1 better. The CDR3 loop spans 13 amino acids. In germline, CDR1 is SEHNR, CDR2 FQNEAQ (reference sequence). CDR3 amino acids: CASSLAKGNEQFF. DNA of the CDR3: TGTGCCAGCAGCTTAGCGAAGGGAAATGAGCAGTTCTTC.

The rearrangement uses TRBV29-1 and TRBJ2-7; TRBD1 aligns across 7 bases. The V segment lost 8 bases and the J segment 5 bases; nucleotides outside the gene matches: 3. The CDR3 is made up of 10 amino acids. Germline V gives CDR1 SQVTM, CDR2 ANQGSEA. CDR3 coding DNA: TGCAGCCCCGGACAGGACGAGCAGTACTTC. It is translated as CSPGQDEQYF.

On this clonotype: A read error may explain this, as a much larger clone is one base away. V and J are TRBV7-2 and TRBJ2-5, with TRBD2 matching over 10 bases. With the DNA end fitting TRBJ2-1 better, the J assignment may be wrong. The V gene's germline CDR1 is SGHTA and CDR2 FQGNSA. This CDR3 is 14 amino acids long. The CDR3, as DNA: TGTGCCAGCAGCCCAGTTGAGCGGGGGGGGGTGCAGTTCTTC. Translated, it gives CASSPVERGGVQFF.

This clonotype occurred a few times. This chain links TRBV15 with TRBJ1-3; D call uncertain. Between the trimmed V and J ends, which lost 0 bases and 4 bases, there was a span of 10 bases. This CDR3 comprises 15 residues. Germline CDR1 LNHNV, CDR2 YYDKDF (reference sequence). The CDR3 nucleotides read TGTGCCACCAGCAGAGATTCAACGGCGGGAAACACCATATATTTT. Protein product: CATSRDSTAGNTIYF.

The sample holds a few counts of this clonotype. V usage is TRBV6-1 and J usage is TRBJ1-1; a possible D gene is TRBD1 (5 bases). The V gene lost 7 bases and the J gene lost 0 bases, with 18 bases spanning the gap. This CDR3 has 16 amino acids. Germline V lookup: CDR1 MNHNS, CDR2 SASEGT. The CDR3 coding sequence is TGTGCCAGCATTCTCGACCAGGGCATACTGAACACTGAAGCTTTCTTT. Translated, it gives CASILDQGILNTEAFF.